Sequencing of this TCR beta chain was carried out in a study of T cells after yellow fever vaccination. Study information: In the case of low-cell-number fractions, SMART-Seq v4 Ultra Low Input was used for preparation.

This clonotype was seen at least ten times. Its antigen is not identified. Regarding the study as a whole: Faster peaking, at day 5 versus 15, marked a secondary response that was weaker. The CD4 compartment and the CD8 compartment contained a small share of clonotypes in common.

The CDR3 consists of 15 residues. Trimming at V came to 5 bases and at J to 9 bases, leaving 5 bases not matched to a gene. Germline V CDR1 and CDR2: SGHVS, FQNEAQ. TCRdb passed the 5' RACE reads through MiXCR, listing each CDR3 protein once. Of nearly 550,000 distinct CDR3 sequences in the sample, roughly 19% are singletons; the top ten hold roughly an eighth. The sequencing used PBMCs, collected 15 days after the yellow fever booster vaccination. The chain joins TRBV7-8 to TRBJ2-1; the match to TRBD2 covers 15 bases. The sequence was obtained from a man younger than 45 who received the YFV17D yellow fever vaccine. The CDR3 reads CASSRGLAGGSEQFF. The CDR3 DNA sequence: TGTGCCAGCAGCCGGGGACTAGCGGGAGGTAGTGAGCAGTTCTTC.